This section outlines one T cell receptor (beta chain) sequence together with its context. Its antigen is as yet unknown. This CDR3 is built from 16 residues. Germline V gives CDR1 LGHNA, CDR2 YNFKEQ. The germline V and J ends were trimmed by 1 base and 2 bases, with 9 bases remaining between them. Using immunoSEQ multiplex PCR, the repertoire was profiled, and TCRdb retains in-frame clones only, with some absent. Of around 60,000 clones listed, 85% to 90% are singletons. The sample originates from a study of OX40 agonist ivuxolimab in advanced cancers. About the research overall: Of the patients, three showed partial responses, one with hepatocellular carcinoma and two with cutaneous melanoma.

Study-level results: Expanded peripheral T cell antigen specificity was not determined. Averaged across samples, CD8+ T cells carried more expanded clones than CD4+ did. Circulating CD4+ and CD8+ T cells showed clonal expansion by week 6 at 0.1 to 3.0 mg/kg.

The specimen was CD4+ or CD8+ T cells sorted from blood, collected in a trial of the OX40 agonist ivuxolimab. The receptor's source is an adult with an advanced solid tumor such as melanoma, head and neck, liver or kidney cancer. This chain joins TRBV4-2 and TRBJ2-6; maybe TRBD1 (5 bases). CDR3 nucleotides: TGTGCCAGCAGCCAAGGAACACAGGCTGGGGCCAACGTCCTGACTTTC. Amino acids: CASSQGTQAGANVLTF.